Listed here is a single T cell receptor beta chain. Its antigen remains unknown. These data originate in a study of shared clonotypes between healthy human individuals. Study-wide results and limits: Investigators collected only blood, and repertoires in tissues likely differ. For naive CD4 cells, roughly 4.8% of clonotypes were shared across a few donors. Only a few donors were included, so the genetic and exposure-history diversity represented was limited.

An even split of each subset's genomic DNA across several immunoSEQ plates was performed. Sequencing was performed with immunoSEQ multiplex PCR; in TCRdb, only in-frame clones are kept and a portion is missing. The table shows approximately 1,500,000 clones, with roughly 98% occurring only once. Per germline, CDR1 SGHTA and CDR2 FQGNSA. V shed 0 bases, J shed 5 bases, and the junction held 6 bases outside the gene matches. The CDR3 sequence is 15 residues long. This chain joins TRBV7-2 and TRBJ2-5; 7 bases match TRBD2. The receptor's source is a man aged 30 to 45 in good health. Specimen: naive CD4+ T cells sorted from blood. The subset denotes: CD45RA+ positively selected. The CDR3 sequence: CASSLAAGEYETQYF. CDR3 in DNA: TGTGCCAGCAGCTTAGCCGCGGGAGAGTACGAGACCCAGTACTTC.